This T cell receptor beta chain came from a study of radiation and T cells in renal cell carcinoma. Time point given: blood 2 weeks post-SBRT. Indicated treatment: 15 Gy SBRT to primary tumor, nephrectomy 4 weeks later. The CDR3 consists of 15 residues. CDR1 is MNHNY, CDR2 SVGAGI, per germline (reference sequence). V lost 4 bases and J lost 1, with 13 bases in between. Here immunoSEQ multiplex PCR was the method, and the copy in TCRdb shows in-frame clones only, minus some. The sample includes about 130,000 clones, about 81% of them seen just once. The sample holds many counts of this clone. The V call is TRBV6-6, the J call TRBJ1-1, with D perhaps matching TRBD1 (6 bases). This clonotype was sampled from a woman aged 55-69 years with renal cell carcinoma. Sequences were derived from blood, sampled from a patient whose treatment included radiotherapy and nephrectomy. CDR3 DNA: TGTGCCAGCAGTTGGCTCGGGGGGGCGAACACTGAAGCTTTCTTT. Its translation is CASSWLGGANTEAFF.